A selection of T cell receptor beta chains follows, all from one sample in a study of blood T cells in healthy people across ages. TCRdb reprocessed the 5' RACE reads via MiXCR and lists one record per CDR3 protein. The sample consists of 950,000 to 1,200,000 distinct CDR3 sequences, 35% to 45% of them appearing once. Sequencing input: blood. All receptors derive from a man between 18 and 29 years old in good health. CDR3s include the opening cysteine and the closing phenylalanine or tryptophan. Each record gives: V gene, D gene, J gene, clone size, CDR3 DNA, CDR3 protein. The D gene is left open where the match is weak. Some rows mark clone size as missing; the rest say once, few, many or name a class of expanded clone.

v_gene: TRBV6-6
d_gene: NA
j_gene: TRBJ1-1
abundance: few
CDR3nt: TGTGCCAGCAGTTCGGAAGGAAACACTGAAGCTTTCTTT
CDR3aa: CASSSEGNTEAFF

v_gene: TRBV7-9
d_gene: NA
j_gene: TRBJ2-3
abundance: many
CDR3nt: TGTGCCAGCAGCCGGGACGGCCCTAGCACAGATACGCAGTATTTT
CDR3aa: CASSRDGPSTDTQYF

v_gene: TRBV2
d_gene: NA
j_gene: TRBJ2-1
abundance: many
CDR3nt: TGTGCCAGTGGCCTCGCCCTATACAATGAGCAGTTCTTC
CDR3aa: CASGLALYNEQFF

v_gene: TRBV6-6
d_gene: TRBD1
j_gene: TRBJ1-2
abundance: few
CDR3nt: TGTGCCAGCAGTCCCGGGACAGGGTCGGGGATCTATGGCTACACCTTC
CDR3aa: CASSPGTGSGIYGYTF

v_gene: TRBV2
d_gene: NA
j_gene: TRBJ2-3
abundance: NA
CDR3nt: TGTGCCAGCAGTCGTGACCGAGCCGTCACAGATACGCAGTATTTT
CDR3aa: CASSRDRAVTDTQYF

v_gene: TRBV20-1
d_gene: NA
j_gene: TRBJ2-5
abundance: NA
CDR3nt: TGCAGTGCTAGTAGCCGGGCAGGGGAGGACAATGAGCGGTACTTC
CDR3aa: CSASSRAGEDNERYF

v_gene: TRBV5-1
d_gene: NA
j_gene: TRBJ1-4
abundance: NA
CDR3nt: TGCGCCAGCAGCTCAACAGATGCCCTTAATGAAAAACTGTTTTTT
CDR3aa: CASSSTDALNEKLFF

v_gene: TRBV6-5
d_gene: TRBD1
j_gene: TRBJ2-7
abundance: few
CDR3nt: TGTGCCAGCAGTTTCGATAGGACAGGTCAACCCTACGAGCAGTACTTC
CDR3aa: CASSFDRTGQPYEQYF

v_gene: TRBV29-1
d_gene: NA
j_gene: TRBJ2-2
abundance: NA
CDR3nt: TGCAGCGCGGGACACGGGAACACCGGGGAGCTGTTTTTT
CDR3aa: CSAGHGNTGELFF

v_gene: TRBV6-2/TRBV6-3
d_gene: TRBD2
j_gene: TRBJ2-3
abundance: NA
CDR3nt: TGTGCCAGCAGTCCGCGGGGGGCGGCCACAGATACGCAGTATTTT
CDR3aa: CASSPRGAATDTQYF

v_gene: TRBV7-3
d_gene: NA
j_gene: TRBJ1-6
abundance: NA
CDR3nt: TGTGCCAGCAGCTTACGCGCAACACCGGCTAATTCACCCCTCCACTTT
CDR3aa: CASSLRATPANSPLHF

v_gene: TRBV7-9
d_gene: NA
j_gene: TRBJ2-4
abundance: NA
CDR3nt: TGTGCCAGCAGCACCGGAGACGAAGGGGTCAAAAACATTCAGTACTTC
CDR3aa: CASSTGDEGVKNIQYF

v_gene: TRBV2
d_gene: NA
j_gene: TRBJ1-4
abundance: NA
CDR3nt: TGTGCCAGCAGTGAAAGAGAAGGCAGTTCCCCAACTAATGAAAAACTGTTTTTT
CDR3aa: CASSEREGSSPTNEKLFF

v_gene: TRBV6-2/TRBV6-3
d_gene: NA
j_gene: TRBJ1-2
abundance: NA
CDR3nt: TGTGCCAGCAGTGATATAGGACCTCTCGGGGGCTACACCTTC
CDR3aa: CASSDIGPLGGYTF

v_gene: TRBV12-3/TRBV12-4
d_gene: TRBD1
j_gene: TRBJ2-5
abundance: many
CDR3nt: TGTGCCAGCAGTTACGACAGGGGACGAGTAGAGACCCAGTACTTC
CDR3aa: CASSYDRGRVETQYF

v_gene: TRBV7-9
d_gene: NA
j_gene: TRBJ1-4
abundance: NA
CDR3nt: TGTGCCAGCAGCTTATCAGGCGACAGACCTAATGAAAAACTGTTTTTT
CDR3aa: CASSLSGDRPNEKLFF

v_gene: TRBV12-3/TRBV12-4
d_gene: NA
j_gene: TRBJ1-2
abundance: many
CDR3nt: TGTGCCAGCAGTTTGTTTACAGAATCTAACTATGGCTACACCTTC
CDR3aa: CASSLFTESNYGYTF

v_gene: TRBV20-1
d_gene: NA
j_gene: TRBJ1-1
abundance: NA
CDR3nt: TGCAGTGCTACGAGCGGGAACACTGAAGCTTTCTTT
CDR3aa: CSATSGNTEAFF

v_gene: TRBV9
d_gene: NA
j_gene: TRBJ2-1
abundance: NA
CDR3nt: TGTGCCAGCAGCGTAGATCGCGGAGAATACAATGAGCAGTTCTTC
CDR3aa: CASSVDRGEYNEQFF

v_gene: TRBV7-2
d_gene: NA
j_gene: TRBJ1-4
abundance: NA
CDR3nt: TGTGCCAGCAGCACCCGACGGGCAACTAATGAAAAACTGTTTTTT
CDR3aa: CASSTRRATNEKLFF

v_gene: TRBV7-9
d_gene: NA
j_gene: TRBJ1-3
abundance: NA
CDR3nt: TGTGCCAGCAGCTACATAGGACAGATCCAAGAGAGCTCTGGAAACACCATATATTTT
CDR3aa: CASSYIGQIQESSGNTIYF

v_gene: TRBV4-2
d_gene: NA
j_gene: TRBJ2-3
abundance: NA
CDR3nt: TGTGCCAGCAGCCAAGTTCCCACCCCGGGGGGCGCAGATACGCAGTATTTT
CDR3aa: CASSQVPTPGGADTQYF

v_gene: TRBV12-3/TRBV12-4
d_gene: NA
j_gene: TRBJ1-1
abundance: NA
CDR3nt: TGTGCCAGCAGTCCGGGGCTCGGGGGTTACACTGAAGCTTTCTTT
CDR3aa: CASSPGLGGYTEAFF

v_gene: TRBV4-2
d_gene: TRBD1
j_gene: TRBJ2-7
abundance: NA
CDR3nt: TGTACCAGCAGCCAAGATGGAACAGGGGCGGTCTACGAGCAGTACTTC
CDR3aa: CTSSQDGTGAVYEQYF

v_gene: TRBV29-1
d_gene: NA
j_gene: TRBJ2-5
abundance: NA
CDR3nt: TGCAGCGTTGAACAGCTGATCCAAGAGACCCAGTACTTC
CDR3aa: CSVEQLIQETQYF

v_gene: TRBV4-2
d_gene: NA
j_gene: TRBJ1-1
abundance: NA
CDR3nt: TGTGCCAGCAGCCAAGGATCGGGCATGAACACTGAAGCTTTCTTT
CDR3aa: CASSQGSGMNTEAFF

v_gene: TRBV6-1
d_gene: TRBD1
j_gene: TRBJ2-6
abundance: few
CDR3nt: TGTGCCAGCAGTGGGGACAGGGCGACTGGGGCCAACGTCCTGACTTTC
CDR3aa: CASSGDRATGANVLTF